This TCR beta chain was observed in a study of T cell changes during pregnancy in multiple sclerosis. CDR1 and CDR2 (germline): LNHDA, SQIVND (reference sequence). This CDR3 has 15 amino acids. The ends were cut back, 8 bases at V and 7 bases at J, with 18 bases in the middle. The table came from immunoSEQ multiplex PCR; TCRdb's copy has only in-frame clones and leaves some out. The repertoire holds some 38,000 clones, with approximately 90% as singletons. The chain is built from TRBV19 and TRBJ1-6; D unresolved. The clonotype originates from a female donor with multiple sclerosis, enrolled in a pregnancy study. The material sequenced was CD8+ T cells from peripheral blood mononuclear cells, taken in the third trimester of pregnancy. The CDR3 sequence: CASQIRETPNSPLHF. DNA for the CDR3: TGTGCCAGTCAAATCCGGGAGACCCCCAATTCACCCCTCCACTTT.